A selection of T cell receptor beta chains follows, all from one sample in a study of a mutant IDH1 vaccine in newly diagnosed glioma. These receptors have no identified antigens. The repertoire was sequenced with immunoSEQ multiplex PCR; TCRdb's copy has only in-frame clones and lacks some. The sample records about 82,000 clones, 75% to 85% being singletons. Material: PBMCs, obtained from a glioma patient whose treatment included an IDH1 peptide vaccine. All receptors derive from a young man with glioma. Some clones in this sample may be carry-over from other donors' samples. Both conserved end residues are part of each CDR3.

v_call: TRBV2; cdr3_aa: CASSEGSTYGYTF
v_call: TRBV30; cdr3_aa: CAWSSTRGGGGYTF
v_call: TRBV5-1; cdr3_aa: CASSLNNQETQYF
v_call: TRBV9; cdr3_aa: CASSVSGTLGELFF
v_call: TRBV28; cdr3_aa: CASRLSLSSGNTIYF
v_call: TRBV5-4; cdr3_aa: CASSLEGLRTEAFF
v_call: TRBV28; cdr3_aa: CATFPASGSRGYEQYF
v_call: TRBV7-9; cdr3_aa: CASSLDGGYTYNEQFF
v_call: TRBV7-6; cdr3_aa: CASSGLAGGPYEQYF
v_call: TRBV2; cdr3_aa: CASKPGPQLYF
v_call: TRBV7-9; cdr3_aa: CASSLSGANTGELFF
v_call: TRBV9; cdr3_aa: CASSRRVTGYTF
v_call: TRBV28; cdr3_aa: CASSRAGDFYEQYF
v_call: TRBV4-1; cdr3_aa: CASSFRTIRDTQYF
v_call: TRBV4-3; cdr3_aa: CASSQDNLYRKNIQYF
v_call: TRBV28; cdr3_aa: CASSFSGGASNEQFF
v_call: TRBV6-6; cdr3_aa: CASSQARGVANEKLFF
v_call: TRBV6-6; cdr3_aa: CASSYSPRQGYGYTF
v_call: TRBV11-2; cdr3_aa: CASSFRTSGTPDTQYF
v_call: TRBV5-5; cdr3_aa: CASSLQGGGNQPQHF
v_call: TRBV5-8; cdr3_aa: CASSKRGNTEAFF
v_call: TRBV5-1; cdr3_aa: CASSLVLAGSAYEQYF
v_call: TRBV19; cdr3_aa: CASSSWDIVEKLFF